The 21 T cell receptor beta chains given below trace back to one sample, sequenced in a study of long-term antiretroviral therapy in people with HIV (dated 2022 in TCRdb). The immunoSEQ hsTCRB v3.0 assay was used at survey level resolution to sequence the TRB variable region. This immuneACCESS table, as held by TCRdb, lists in-frame sequences with V and J called but not all clones. Of the missing ones, under half trace to an unresolved V gene in checked studies; the others have no known cause. For this sample there are approximately 29,000 clones; approximately 92% appear just once. The ten largest account for 4.3% of the sample. The input for sequencing was unsorted PBMCs, taken 5.2 years after starting antiretroviral therapy. These receptors came from a woman aged 40 to 49 with HIV.

The chain uses TRBV6-1 and TRBJ2-1, with TRBD2 matching over 7 bases. J gave up 5 bases and V 8 bases, and 12 bases lay outside the gene matches. This CDR3 is 15 amino acids long. CDR1 is MNHNS and CDR2 is SASEGT in the germline V gene. The CDR3 bases are TGTGCCAGCGAGGGGAGGGATTTAATGGACAATGAGCAGTTCTTC. Its protein product is CASEGRDLMDNEQFF.

This chain uses TRBV19 with TRBJ2-3; D gene unclear. CDR1 is LNHDA, CDR2 SQIVND, per germline (reference sequence). The CDR3 consists of 12 residues. V was cut by 8 bases and J by 5 bases, with 11 bases left in between. The CDR3 loop reads CASSPIGDTQYF. CDR3 DNA: TGTGCCAGTTCTCCAATCGGAGATACGCAGTATTTT. The variable domain in full, with the rest retrieved from reference TRBV19 and TRBJ2-3, is DGGITQSPKYLFRKEGQNVTLSCEQNLNHDAMYWYRQDPGQGLRLIYYSQIVNDFQKGDIAEGYSVSREKKESFPLTVTSAQKNPTAFYLCASSPIGDTQYFGPGTRLTVL.

The V and J genes are TRBV29-1 and TRBJ1-2, with D maybe TRBD1 (6 bases). The CDR3 has 11 residues. The ends were cut back, 3 bases at V and 10 bases at J, with 12 bases in the middle. CDR1 SQVTM and CDR2 ANQGSEA come from the germline V gene. The CDR3 loop is CSVEREGDYTF. Written as DNA, the CDR3 is TGCAGCGTTGAGAGGGAGGGGGACTACACCTTC.

J is TRBJ1-6 and V is TRBV11-2; unclear D gene. Germline V lookup: CDR1 SGHAT, CDR2 FQNNGV. The germline V and J ends were trimmed by 0 bases and 6 bases, with 9 bases remaining between them. The CDR3 has 15 amino acids. The CDR3 DNA is TGTGCCAGCAGCTTAGAGGGGTTGGGTAATTCACCCCTCCACTTT. It yields the protein CASSLEGLGNSPLHF.

The chain links TRBV27 to TRBJ1-2; D is unclear. This CDR3 region has 17 residues. CDR1 and CDR2 (germline): MNHEY, SMNVEV (reference sequence). V dropped 3 bases and J dropped 6 bases, with 23 bases sitting between them. CDR3 sequence reads: CASSFLFSPAINDGYTF. The DNA of the CDR3 is TGTGCCAGCAGTTTCCTCTTTTCCCCCGCTATAAATGATGGCTACACCTTC.

This rearrangement joins TRBV5-5 to TRBJ2-1; D gene uncertain. This CDR3 region has 14 residues. Germline V lookup: CDR1 SGHKS, CDR2 YYEKEE (reference sequence). V was pared by 4 bases and J by 9 bases, with 17 bases between. The CDR3 DNA reads as TGTGCCAGCAGCCTGGCCCCAGTTCGGGCTGAGCAGTTCTTC. Translating it yields CASSLAPVRAEQFF. The whole variable domain, remainder taken from reference TRBV5-5 and TRBJ2-1, is DAGVTQSPTHLIKTRGQQVTLRCSPISGHKSVSWYQQVLGQGPQFIFQYYEKEERGRGNFPDRFSARQFPNYSSELNVNALLLGDSALYLCASSLAPVRAEQFFGPGTRLTVL.

CDR3 sequence reads: CASSQETSGGAEADTQYF. For the CDR3, the DNA is TGTGCCAGCAGCCAAGAAACTAGCGGGGGGGCCGAAGCAGATACGCAGTATTTT. J is TRBJ2-3 and V is TRBV4-2; 13 nucleotides match TRBD2. V was pared by 0 bases and J by 4 bases, with 7 bases of the junction left unmatched. The germline V gene encodes CDR1 LGHNA and CDR2 YNFKEQ. CDR3 size: 18 residues.

The chain combines TRBV7-2 with TRBJ1-2; 7 bases are shared with TRBD1. This CDR3 comprises 14 residues. CDR1 and CDR2 (germline): SGHTA, FQGNSA. The V and J ends lost 5 bases and 8 bases, in that order; junction bases with no gene match: 11. The CDR3 protein is CASSPVGQAGGYTF. In DNA, the CDR3 is TGTGCCAGCAGCCCCGTTGGACAGGCTGGGGGCTACACCTTC. Combining the CDR3 with reference TRBV7-2 and TRBJ1-2 gives the whole variable domain GAGVSQSPSNKVTEKGKDVELRCDPISGHTALYWYRQSLGQGLEFLIYFQGNSAPDKSGLPSDRFSAERTGGSVSTLTIQRTQQEDSAVYLCASSPVGQAGGYTFGSGTRLTVV.

V is TRBV5-6 and J is TRBJ2-5; D uncertain. The DNA end is a closer match to TRBJ2-7, so the J assignment may be wrong. Germline CDR1 and CDR2: SGHDT and YYEEEE. The CDR3 spans 14 residues. The CDR3 nucleotides are TGTGCCAGTGGTAGGACGCTTGCTGACTACGAGCAGTACTTC. This translates into CASGRTLADYEQYF.

The CDR3 nucleotides are TGTGCCAGCAGCACAGGTGGCTGGGGCGAAAAACTGTTTTTT. The encoded protein is CASSTGGWGEKLFF. This sequence joins TRBV5-8 and TRBJ1-4, with TRBD1 as a possible D gene (5 bases). Germline V gene sequence: CDR1 SGHTS, CDR2 YDEGEE. V dropped 4 bases and J dropped 8 bases, with 15 bases sitting between them. The CDR3 has 14 residues.

This chain links TRBV11-3 with TRBJ2-7; tentatively, D is TRBD2 (5 bases). Germline loops: CDR1 SGHNT, CDR2 YENEEA. The CDR3 covers 16 residues. Trimming pared 4 bases from V and 2 bases from J, leaving 18 bases between. The CDR3 DNA reads TGTGCCAGCAGCTCTGCGCAGACCGGGATTACCTACGAGCAGTACTTC. The encoded protein is CASSSAQTGITYEQYF.

The chain links TRBV2 to TRBJ2-1; D might be TRBD1 (6 bases). This CDR3 has 20 amino acids. CDR1 and CDR2 from the germline V gene are SNHLY and FYNNEI. The V and J ends lost 3 bases and 0 bases respectively, with 24 bases between them. The CDR3 loop is CASSDPESRGFPSSYNEQFF. The CDR3, as DNA: TGTGCCAGCAGTGACCCGGAAAGTAGGGGGTTCCCGAGCTCCTACAATGAGCAGTTCTTC.

This sequence joins TRBV7-8 and TRBJ1-1, with TRBD1 matching 8 bases. The J segment lost 8 bases and the V segment lost 6 bases, leaving 5 bases of the junction unmatched. Germline lookup yields CDR1 SGHVS and CDR2 FQNEAQ. The CDR3 runs 12 residues. The CDR3 coding sequence is TGTGCCAGCAGACGACAGGGGTTCGAAGCTTTCTTT. As protein: CASRRQGFEAFF.

The V call is TRBV19, the J call TRBJ2-3, with 10 bases matching TRBD2. From germline, CDR1 is LNHDA and CDR2 SQIVND (reference sequence). V trimming: 5 bases; J trimming: 6 bases; junction bases outside the gene matches: 2. The CDR3 extends over 13 amino acids. The CDR3 reads CASSVGLADTQYF. The CDR3 DNA follows: TGTGCCAGTAGTGTGGGACTAGCGGATACGCAGTATTTT.

This sequence joins TRBV4-1 and TRBJ1-2; 7 bases align to TRBD1. With V trimmed by 2 bases and J by 5 bases, 5 bases remained unmatched. The V gene's germline CDR1 is MGHRA and CDR2 YSYEKL. CDR3 length equals 14 residues. The DNA for the CDR3 is TGCGCCAGCAGCCAAACGGGACAGCCTTATGGCTACACCTTC. It codes for CASSQTGQPYGYTF.

The rearrangement joins TRBV15 to TRBJ1-1, with no clear D. Germline V gene sequence: CDR1 LNHNV, CDR2 YYDKDF (reference sequence). This CDR3 has 14 residues. Trimming took off 0 bases at V and 5 bases at J, with 10 bases between the two ends. This CDR3 reads CATSRDLAGTEAFF. CDR3 bases: TGTGCCACCAGCAGAGATTTGGCTGGGACTGAAGCTTTCTTT. Full variable domain (remainder filled in from reference TRBV15 and TRBJ1-1): DAMVIQNPRYQVTQFGKPVTLSCSQTLNHNVMYWYQQKSSQAPKLLFHYYDKDFNNEADTPDNFQSRRPNTSFCFLDIRSPGLGDTAMYLCATSRDLAGTEAFFGQGTRLTVV.

The chain joins TRBV5-1 to TRBJ1-2; 7 bases agree with TRBD1. V shed 0 bases, J shed 6 bases, and the junction held 5 bases outside the gene matches. CDR1 is SGHRS, CDR2 YFSETQ, per germline. There are 14 residues in the CDR3. This CDR3 is CASSLAGQGDGYTF. The CDR3 nucleotides are TGCGCCAGCAGCTTGGCCGGCCAGGGGGATGGCTACACCTTC.

The chain combines TRBV11-2 with TRBJ2-5; a possible D gene is TRBD2 (5 bases). Germline CDR1 and CDR2: SGHAT and FQNNGV. Trimming removed 3 bases from V and 1 base from J, with 12 bases in between. The length of the CDR3 is 15 residues. The CDR3 reads CASSLRAAPQETQYF. Here the CDR3 DNA reads TGTGCCAGCAGCTTGAGGGCAGCCCCCCAAGAGACCCAGTACTTC.

The V call is TRBV19, the J call TRBJ2-7; TRBD1 matches at 9 bases. This CDR3 is 17 amino acids long. The V and J ends lost 5 bases and 6 bases, in that order; junction bases with no gene match: 17. Germline V gene data show CDR1 as LNHDA and CDR2 as SQIVND (reference sequence). The CDR3 sequence: CASSSLGPGQGRGEQYF. DNA for the CDR3: TGTGCCAGTAGTTCCCTAGGACCGGGACAGGGAAGAGGCGAGCAGTACTTC.

The rearrangement links TRBV5-1 to TRBJ1-1; a weak D match, TRBD1 (6 bases). CDR1 and CDR2 (germline): SGHRS, YFSETQ. V lost 0 bases and J 6 bases, leaving 9 bases between the germline ends. This CDR3 region has 13 residues. CDR3 DNA: TGCGCCAGCAGCTTGGTACAGGGCTCTGAAGCTTTCTTT. This encodes CASSLVQGSEAFF.

The chain carries TRBV5-5 and TRBJ2-7; 10 bases are shared with TRBD1. With 0 bases clipped from V and 3 bases from J, the junction kept 3 bases outside the gene matches. The CDR3 has 15 residues. The germline V gene encodes CDR1 SGHKS and CDR2 YYEKEE (reference sequence). The chain's CDR3 is CASSLAGQGGYEQYF. CDR3 DNA sequence: TGTGCCAGCAGCTTGGCCGGACAGGGGGGCTACGAGCAGTACTTC.